Listed below are T cell receptor beta chains from one sample, sequenced in a study of response to subunit inactivated influenza vaccine. Each CDR3 protein is one row after TCRdb ran MiXCR on the RT-PCR reads. Seen here are about 520,000 distinct CDR3 sequences, 6% to 9% observed once, and the top ten hold over 10%. This specimen consisted of PBMCs from blood, obtained less than 30 months after vaccination. These TCRs come from a man aged 50 to 69 who received an inactivated influenza vaccine. CDR3s include the opening cysteine and the closing phenylalanine or tryptophan.

v_call	j_call	cdr3_aa
TRBV20-1	TRBJ2-1	CSRSRTSGNNEQFF
TRBV6-1	TRBJ2-3	CASSPNPSGGTDTQYF
TRBV4-1	TRBJ2-7	CASSQAGQGYEQYF
TRBV7-8	TRBJ2-2	CASSLITGGNTGELFF
TRBV20-1	TRBJ1-1	CSSPSAFF
TRBV3-1	TRBJ2-7	CASSQESRKREQYF
TRBV4-2	TRBJ2-2	CASSQSPWETSGTGELFF
TRBV6-2/TRBV6-3	TRBJ1-5	CASSPYSDNQPQHF
TRBV12-3/TRBV12-4	TRBJ1-2	CASSLRQEDGYTF
TRBV10-3	TRBJ2-6	CAIGTGGNSGANVLTF
TRBV6-1	TRBJ2-1	CASRAGFNSYNEQFF
TRBV20-1	TRBJ1-6	CSANQGAYNSPLHF
TRBV2	TRBJ2-7	CASSTGDFEQYF
TRBV28	TRBJ2-1	CASRSTIFGQFF
TRBV4-1	TRBJ2-5	CASSPNGQPETQYF
TRBV7-2	TRBJ2-5	CASSYRYQETQYF
TRBV4-2	TRBJ2-2	CASSQEGGRKTGELFF
TRBV6-2/TRBV6-3	TRBJ2-5	CASSFLAGGNQETQYF
TRBV15	TRBJ1-5	CATTNRGLGQPQHF
TRBV5-1	TRBJ2-1	CASSLDGTPDNEQFF
TRBV20-1	TRBJ2-3	CSATGGTASDTQYF
TRBV3-1	TRBJ2-7	CASSPRREAFEQYF
TRBV15	TRBJ1-5	CATSLDGTEQPQHF
TRBV24-1	TRBJ2-5	CATSDARQAHQETQYF
TRBV6-1	TRBJ1-1	CASRRRTGQTNTEAFF
TRBV12-3/TRBV12-4	TRBJ2-5	CASNKQGMYQETRYF
TRBV18	TRBJ2-1	CASSPAGGVRNEQFF
TRBV6-5	TRBJ2-1	CASSYSIQIAAIRNNEQFF
TRBV7-2	TRBJ2-3	CASSLSSGVYTDTQYF
TRBV5-1	TRBJ2-3	CASSGGSGRDTQYF
TRBV4-3	TRBJ2-1	CASSQDPGYEQFF
TRBV20-1	TRBJ2-7	CSANSGTGSSYEQYF
TRBV15	TRBJ2-1	CATRPAGPTSSYNEQFF
TRBV7-2	TRBJ2-1	CASSSLAGGTYNEQFF
TRBV4-2	TRBJ1-4	CASSRRGQDNEKLFF
TRBV20-1	TRBJ2-5	CSARYLQETQYF
TRBV12-3/TRBV12-4	TRBJ1-2	CASSQQGSSYGYTF